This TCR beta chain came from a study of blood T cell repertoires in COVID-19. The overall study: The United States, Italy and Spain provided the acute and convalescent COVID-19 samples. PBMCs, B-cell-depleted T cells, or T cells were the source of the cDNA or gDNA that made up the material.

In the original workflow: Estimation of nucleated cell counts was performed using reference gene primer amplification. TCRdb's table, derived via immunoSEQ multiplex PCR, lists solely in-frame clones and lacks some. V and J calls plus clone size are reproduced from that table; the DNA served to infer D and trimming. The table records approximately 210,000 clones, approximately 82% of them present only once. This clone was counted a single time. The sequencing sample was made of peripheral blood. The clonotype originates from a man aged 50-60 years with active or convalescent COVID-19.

CDR3 loop: CAWRPATTEAFF. For the CDR3, the DNA is TGTGCCTGGAGACCAGCGACCACTGAAGCTTTCTTT. The V and J genes are TRBV30 and TRBJ1-1; D unclear. The CDR3 is 12 amino acids. Germline V gene sequence: CDR1 GTSNPN, CDR2 SVGIG (reference sequence). V was pared by 3 bases and J by 4 bases, with 9 bases between.